This record looks at one T cell receptor (beta chain) sequence and its context. The antigen remains undetermined. Germline V gives CDR1 SNHLY, CDR2 FYNNEI. The CDR3 runs to 16 residues. The V end lost 4 bases, the J end lost 0 bases, and 12 bases lay between the germline ends. RNA transcripts were the template for amplifying TCR beta CDR3 regions. The primer set for the first-round RT-PCR of the TCR CDR3 was HTBI. One entry per CDR3 protein results from TCRdb running MiXCR on the multiplex PCR reads. The table has some 510,000 distinct CDR3 sequences, less than 25% seen once. Over 8 ml fresh peripheral blood yielded the PBMCs. The sample belongs to a study of T cells in Graves' hyperthyroidism and ophthalmopathy. Study background: Prior to any treatment, at the point of initial diagnosis, peripheral blood was collected. Study-wide results and caveats: Ophthalmopathy could be told apart from stable hyperthyroidism with a 13 V-J model. Peripheral blood also featured most of the thyroid clonotypes expanded above 0.001.

The chain couples TRBV2 to TRBJ2-2, with D possibly being TRBD1 (6 bases). Sequencing was done on a sample of blood. The sequence derives from a man aged 18 to 29 with Graves' hyperthyroidism. The DNA of the CDR3 is TGTGCCAGCAGTGGGCGCGGACAGCCGAACACCGGGGAGCTGTTTTTT. It is translated as CASSGRGQPNTGELFF.